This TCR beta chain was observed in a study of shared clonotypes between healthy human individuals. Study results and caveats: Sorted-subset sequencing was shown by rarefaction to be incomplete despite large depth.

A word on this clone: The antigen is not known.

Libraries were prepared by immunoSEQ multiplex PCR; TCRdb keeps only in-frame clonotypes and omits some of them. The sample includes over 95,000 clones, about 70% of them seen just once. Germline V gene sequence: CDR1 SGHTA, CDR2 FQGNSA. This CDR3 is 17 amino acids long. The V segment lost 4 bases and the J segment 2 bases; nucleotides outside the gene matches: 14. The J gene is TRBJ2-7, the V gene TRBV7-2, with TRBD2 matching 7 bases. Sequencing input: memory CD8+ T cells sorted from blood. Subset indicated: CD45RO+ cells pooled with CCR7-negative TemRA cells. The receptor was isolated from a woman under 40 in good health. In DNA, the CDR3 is TGTGCCAGCAGCTCCATCTGGGTGGGAGGGTCGGCCTACGAGCAGTACTTC. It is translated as CASSSIWVGGSAYEQYF. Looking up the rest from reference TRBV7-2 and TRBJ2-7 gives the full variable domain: GAGVSQSPSNKVTEKGKDVELRCDPISGHTALYWYRQSLGQGLEFLIYFQGNSAPDKSGLPSDRFSAERTGGSVSTLTIQRTQQEDSAVYLCASSSIWVGGSAYEQYFGPGTRLTVT.